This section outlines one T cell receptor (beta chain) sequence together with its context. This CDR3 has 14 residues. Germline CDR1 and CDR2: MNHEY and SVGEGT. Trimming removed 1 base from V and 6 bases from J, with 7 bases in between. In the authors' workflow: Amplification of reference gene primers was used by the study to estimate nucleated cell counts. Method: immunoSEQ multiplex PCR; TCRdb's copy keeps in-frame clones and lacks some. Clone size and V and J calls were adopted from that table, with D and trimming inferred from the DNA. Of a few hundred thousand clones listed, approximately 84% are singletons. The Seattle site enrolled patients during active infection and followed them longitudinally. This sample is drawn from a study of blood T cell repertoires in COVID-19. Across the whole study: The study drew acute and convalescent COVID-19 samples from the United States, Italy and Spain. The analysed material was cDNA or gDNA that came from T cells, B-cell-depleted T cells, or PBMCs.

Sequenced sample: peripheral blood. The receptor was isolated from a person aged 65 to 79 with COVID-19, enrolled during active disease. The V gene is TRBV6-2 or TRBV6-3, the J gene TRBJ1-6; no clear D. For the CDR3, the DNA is TGTGCCAGCAGTTACTTGGGAGGTAATTCACCCCTCCACTTT. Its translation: CASSYLGGNSPLHF.